These T cell receptor beta chains were read from a single sample in a study of post-analysis software for immune sequencing data. TCRdb reprocessed the PCR reads with MiXCR, giving one entry per CDR3 protein. The sample contains approximately 400,000 distinct CDR3 sequences, roughly 35% of which appear only once. Material for sequencing was blood. These receptors were taken from a girl between 10 and 17 years old with multiple sclerosis. Each CDR3 is given with its conserved first and last residue. A D gene is named only where the DNA matches it firmly. Clone size is stated in some rows and not others, as once, few, many or a class when expanded.

d_call,cdr3_length,j_call,clone_size,v_call,cdr3_aa,cdr3_nt
NA,14,TRBJ2-7,few,TRBV6-1,CASSEITDYYEQYF,TGTGCCAGCAGTGAGATAACAGATTACTACGAGCAGTACTTC
NA,17,TRBJ2-6,few,TRBV7-8,CASSLRRVSSGANVLTF,TGTGCCAGCAGCTTGCGCAGGGTGAGCTCTGGGGCCAACGTCCTGACTTTC
TRBD1,16,TRBJ2-7,NA,TRBV28,CASSLHPGQGSYEQYF,TGTGCCAGCAGTTTACATCCGGGACAGGGGTCCTACGAGCAGTACTTC
TRBD1,15,TRBJ2-3,few,TRBV6-6,CASSYTGQGTDTQYF,TGTGCCAGCAGTTACACCGGACAGGGCACAGATACGCAGTATTTT
NA,15,TRBJ2-7,few,TRBV12-3/TRBV12-4,CASSFGGVAHYEQYF,TGTGCCAGCAGTTTCGGTGGGGTAGCCCACTACGAGCAGTACTTC
NA,16,TRBJ2-1,NA,TRBV29-1,CSVEDGGQKNYNEQFF,TGCAGCGTTGAAGATGGGGGCCAGAAGAATTACAATGAGCAGTTCTTC
NA,15,TRBJ2-1,few,TRBV5-5,CASSLVSGGRIEQFF,TGTGCCAGCAGCTTGGTTTCGGGGGGCAGGATAGAGCAGTTCTTC
TRBD1,15,TRBJ1-4,NA,TRBV28,CASRQQGPSVEKLFF,TGTGCCAGCAGACAACAGGGGCCTTCGGTAGAAAAACTGTTTTTT
NA,14,TRBJ2-5,few,TRBV27,CASSRRVEAETQYF,TGTGCCAGCAGCCGTCGGGTAGAGGCAGAGACCCAGTACTTC
TRBD1,15,TRBJ1-1,NA,TRBV12-3/TRBV12-4,CASTPDRVRNTEAFF,TGTGCCAGCACCCCGGACAGGGTGAGGAACACTGAAGCTTTCTTT
NA,19,TRBJ1-6,NA,TRBV6-1,CASSIVGRYASSYNSPLHF,TGTGCCAGCAGTATAGTGGGTCGCTATGCAAGCTCCTATAATTCACCCCTCCACTTT
NA,15,TRBJ2-5,few,TRBV7-6,CASSLGAGAGETQYF,TGTGCCAGCAGCTTAGGGGCAGGGGCTGGGGAGACCCAGTACTTC
TRBD1,14,TRBJ1-5,few,TRBV10-3,CATGTGGDQQPQHF,TGTGCCACAGGGACAGGGGGCGATCAACAGCCCCAGCATTTT
NA,16,TRBJ1-2,NA,TRBV12-3/TRBV12-4,CASSFGRHLSNYGYTF,TGTGCCAGCAGTTTTGGCAGACACCTCTCTAACTATGGCTACACCTTC
NA,15,TRBJ2-1,NA,TRBV7-3,CASSLSGEAYNEQFF,TGTGCCAGCAGCTTATCAGGGGAGGCTTACAATGAGCAGTTCTTC
NA,15,TRBJ2-4,NA,TRBV15,CATSREGGFGNIRYF,TGTGCCACCAGCAGAGAGGGGGGTTTTGGAAACATTCGGTACTTC
NA,16,TRBJ2-1,NA,TRBV11-2,CASSLGPVGGLWGQFF,TGTGCCAGCAGCTTAGGTCCAGTGGGGGGGCTATGGGGGCAGTTCTTC
TRBD1,15,TRBJ2-3,few,TRBV19,CASSLLNRGTDTQYF,TGTGCCAGTAGTCTCCTAAACAGGGGTACAGATACGCAGTATTTT
NA,12,TRBJ2-7,few,TRBV2,CASGVRGYEQYF,TGTGCCAGCGGGGTGAGGGGCTACGAGCAGTACTTC
NA,12,TRBJ1-2,few,TRBV10-3,CAISGTSCGYTF,TGTGCCATCAGTGGGACGTCCTGTGGCTACACCTTC
NA,11,TRBJ2-1,NA,TRBV6-5,CASSYKDEQFF,TGTGCCAGCAGTTACAAGGATGAGCAGTTCTTC
TRBD1,15,TRBJ1-5,NA,TRBV7-2,CASSRRTGGDQPQHF,TGTGCCAGCAGCCGACGGACAGGAGGGGATCAGCCCCAGCATTTT
TRBD1,14,TRBJ2-7,NA,TRBV10-3,CAIGEGQGGYEQYF,TGTGCCATCGGTGAAGGACAGGGTGGGTACGAGCAGTACTTC
TRBD1,14,TRBJ1-4,NA,TRBV7-9,CASSLGQINEKLFF,TGTGCCAGCAGCCTGGGACAGATTAATGAAAAACTGTTTTTT
NA,14,TRBJ2-3,NA,TRBV7-7,CASSAVGGADTQYF,TGTGCTAGCAGCGCGGTGGGGGGCGCAGATACGCAGTATTTT
NA,16,TRBJ2-1,few,TRBV5-1,CASSPMDRASYNEQFF,TGCGCCAGCAGCCCCATGGACAGAGCCTCCTACAATGAGCAGTTCTTC
NA,16,TRBJ2-3,few,TRBV5-1,CASSLKAGSSTDTQYF,TGCGCCAGCAGCTTGAAGGCGGGGTCTAGCACAGATACGCAGTATTTT
NA,13,TRBJ2-5,few,TRBV7-3,CASSADSQGTQYF,TGTGCCAGCAGCGCAGACAGCCAAGGTACCCAGTACTTC
TRBD1,15,TRBJ1-5,NA,TRBV27,CASRQGQGGNQPQHF,TGTGCCAGCAGACAGGGACAGGGAGGCAATCAGCCCCAGCATTTT
NA,15,TRBJ2-7,NA,TRBV5-1,CASSSGRLSSYEQYF,TGCGCCAGCAGCTCGGGACGCTTGAGCTCCTACGAGCAGTACTTC
NA,13,TRBJ2-2,few,TRBV7-7,CASSLEDVGELFF,TGTGCTAGCAGCTTAGAGGACGTCGGGGAGCTGTTTTTT
TRBD2,15,TRBJ2-3,NA,TRBV20-1,CSARRTSGGHHTQYF,TGCAGTGCTAGAAGGACTAGCGGGGGACATCATACGCAGTATTTT
NA,15,TRBJ2-7,NA,TRBV28,CASSPLSRDGDEQYF,TGTGCCAGCAGTCCCCTGTCCCGGGACGGGGACGAGCAGTACTTC
NA,16,TRBJ2-5,NA,TRBV7-9,CASKAGAQRSEETQYF,TGTGCCAGCAAGGCGGGGGCCCAACGATCGGAAGAGACCCAGTACTTC
TRBD1,16,TRBJ2-7,NA,TRBV5-1,CASSPPPHRGIYEQYF,TGCGCCAGCAGCCCTCCCCCACACAGGGGGATATACGAGCAGTACTTC
NA,14,TRBJ2-3,many,TRBV4-3,CASGRAASTDTQYF,TGCGCCAGCGGGCGAGCGGCCAGCACAGATACGCAGTATTTT
TRBD1,14,TRBJ2-4,few,TRBV20-1,CSASGQGSRNIQYF,TGCAGTGCTAGTGGACAGGGGAGCAGGAACATTCAGTACTTC
TRBD2,12,TRBJ2-7,few,TRBV20-1,CSAREGGDEQYF,TGCAGTGCTAGGGAGGGAGGGGACGAGCAGTACTTC
NA,14,TRBJ2-3,NA,TRBV4-2,CPENVEPSTDTQYF,TGTCCCGAGAACGTGGAACCTAGCACAGATACGCAGTATTTT
TRBD1,14,TRBJ1-2,NA,TRBV12-3/TRBV12-4,CASSRRDSYYGYTF,TGTGCCAGCAGCCGCCGGGACAGCTACTATGGCTACACCTTC
TRBD1,14,TRBJ1-2,many,TRBV5-1,CASSLGQGSYGYTF,TGCGCCAGCAGCTTGGGACAGGGAAGCTATGGCTACACCTTC
NA,18,TRBJ1-2,NA,TRBV12-3/TRBV12-4,CASSPSGEKVQSNYGYTF,TGTGCCAGCTCGCCCTCAGGAGAGAAAGTCCAATCTAACTATGGCTACACCTTC
TRBD1,15,TRBJ1-1,NA,TRBV9,CASSVDREGNTEAFF,TGTGCCAGCAGCGTGGACAGGGAGGGAAACACTGAAGCTTTCTTT
NA,14,TRBJ2-1,few,TRBV6-1,CATRSGKETNEQFF,TGTGCCACCAGGTCGGGTAAAGAGACGAATGAGCAGTTCTTC
NA,14,TRBJ2-3,NA,TRBV6-1,CASRPRMSTDTQYF,TGTGCCAGCAGACCTCGGATGAGCACAGATACGCAGTATTTT
NA,14,TRBJ2-7,NA,TRBV28,CASRNTGFFGEQYF,TGTGCCAGCAGGAATACAGGATTTTTTGGCGAGCAGTACTTC
NA,12,TRBJ2-4,many,TRBV20-1,CSASGLKNIQYF,TGCAGTGCTAGTGGTCTCAAAAACATTCAGTACTTC
NA,15,TRBJ1-6,NA,TRBV3-1,CASSQQSSYNSPLHF,TGTGCCAGCAGCCAGCAGAGCTCCTATAATTCACCCCTCCACTTT
NA,14,TRBJ2-1,NA,TRBV14,CASSPFRGYNEQFF,TGTGCCAGCAGCCCCTTCAGAGGGTACAATGAGCAGTTCTTC
NA,15,TRBJ2-1,NA,TRBV3-1,CASSQDGGPYNEQFF,TGTGCCAGCAGCCAAGACGGGGGGCCCTACAATGAGCAGTTCTTC
NA,14,TRBJ1-1,few,TRBV9,CASSVETTNTEAFF,TGTGCCAGCAGCGTAGAGACAACGAACACTGAAGCTTTCTTT
NA,15,TRBJ1-5,NA,TRBV12-3/TRBV12-4,CASSLRHDSNQPQHF,TGTGCCAGCAGTTTGAGGCACGATAGCAATCAGCCCCAGCATTTT